A selection of T cell receptor beta chains follows, all from one sample in a study of T cell responses to AZD1222 COVID-19 vaccine. Sequenced by immunoSEQ multiplex PCR; TCRdb stores in-frame clones only, minus some. The sample includes 110,000 to 150,000 clones, roughly 91% of them seen just once. The sample was peripheral blood, taken on day 0 of AZD1222 vaccination. The source of these receptors is an adult in good health. Each CDR3 is given without its conserved first and last residue. D genes are given only for firm matches.

d_gene: TRBD2; v_gene: TRBV30; CDR3aa: AWSVVAGGPADTQY
d_gene: TRBD2; v_gene: TRBV28; CDR3aa: ASISGGSLVTDTQY
d_gene: .; v_gene: TRBV6-5; CDR3aa: ASTEGLKAF
d_gene: .; v_gene: TRBV7-9; CDR3aa: ASSPGSNQPQH
d_gene: TRBD1; v_gene: TRBV7-9; CDR3aa: ASRKDRGVGELF
d_gene: .; v_gene: TRBV30; CDR3aa: AWSLRGVQNEKLF
d_gene: TRBD1; v_gene: TRBV9; CDR3aa: ASSVLGTGNSPLH
d_gene: TRBD1; v_gene: TRBV24-1; CDR3aa: ATSDWTGGADTQY
d_gene: .; v_gene: TRBV19; CDR3aa: ASSPRQSANYGYT
d_gene: TRBD1; v_gene: TRBV7-2; CDR3aa: ASSLEAGTELGNEQF
d_gene: .; v_gene: TRBV19; CDR3aa: ASSIDSRGYGYT
d_gene: .; v_gene: TRBV21-1; CDR3aa: ASSKNRASRLFLRF
d_gene: .; v_gene: TRBV6-5; CDR3aa: ASSYKLGSPEAF
d_gene: .; v_gene: TRBV30; CDR3aa: AWSTRMNTEAF
d_gene: TRBD1; v_gene: TRBV3-1/TRBV3-2; CDR3aa: ASSQGDRGRGQPQH
d_gene: .; v_gene: TRBV6-5; CDR3aa: ASTRSWGGYT
d_gene: .; v_gene: TRBV28; CDR3aa: ASSLLYQPQH
d_gene: .; v_gene: TRBV7-3; CDR3aa: ASSSGQQYSPLH
d_gene: TRBD2; v_gene: TRBV9; CDR3aa: ASSGSGGFRADTQY
d_gene: .; v_gene: TRBV7-9; CDR3aa: ASSLAGASGYT
d_gene: .; v_gene: TRBV28; CDR3aa: ASLRGNQPQH
d_gene: .; v_gene: TRBV20-1; CDR3aa: SAFTQNIQY
d_gene: TRBD1; v_gene: TRBV19; CDR3aa: ASSRGDRINSPLH
d_gene: .; v_gene: TRBV7-9; CDR3aa: ASNPPVGFEAF
d_gene: .; v_gene: TRBV28; CDR3aa: ASTPLGTSIGYGYT